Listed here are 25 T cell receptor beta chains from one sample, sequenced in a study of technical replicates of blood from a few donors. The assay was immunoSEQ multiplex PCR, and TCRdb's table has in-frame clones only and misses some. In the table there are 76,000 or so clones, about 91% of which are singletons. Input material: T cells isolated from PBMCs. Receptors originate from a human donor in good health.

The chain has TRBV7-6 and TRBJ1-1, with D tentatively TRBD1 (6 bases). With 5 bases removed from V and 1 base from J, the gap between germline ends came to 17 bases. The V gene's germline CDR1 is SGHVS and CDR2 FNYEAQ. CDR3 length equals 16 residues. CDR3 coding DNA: TGTGCCAGCAGCCCAAGACTGGGGGCAGGGAACACTGAAGCTTTCTTT. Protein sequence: CASSPRLGAGNTEAFF.

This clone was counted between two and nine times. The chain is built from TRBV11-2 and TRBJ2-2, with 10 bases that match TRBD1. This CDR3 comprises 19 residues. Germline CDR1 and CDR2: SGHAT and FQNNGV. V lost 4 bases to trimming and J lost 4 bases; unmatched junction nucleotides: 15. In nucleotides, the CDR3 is TGTGCCAGCAGCTGGATCTCCAGCCGGGACAGGGGATTCACCGGGGAGCTGTTTTTT. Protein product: CASSWISSRDRGFTGELFF.

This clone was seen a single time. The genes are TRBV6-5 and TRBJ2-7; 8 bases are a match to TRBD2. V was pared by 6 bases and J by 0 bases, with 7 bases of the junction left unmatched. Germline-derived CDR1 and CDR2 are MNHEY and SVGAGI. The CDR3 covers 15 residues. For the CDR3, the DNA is TGTGCCAGCAGAAGTACTAGCGGCAGCTCCTACGAGCAGTACTTC. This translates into CASRSTSGSSYEQYF.

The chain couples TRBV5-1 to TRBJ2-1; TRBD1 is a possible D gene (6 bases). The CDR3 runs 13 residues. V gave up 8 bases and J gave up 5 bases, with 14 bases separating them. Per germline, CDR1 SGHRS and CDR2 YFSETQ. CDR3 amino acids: CASQGTGHNEQFF. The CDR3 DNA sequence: TGCGCCAGTCAGGGGACGGGACACAATGAGCAGTTCTTC.

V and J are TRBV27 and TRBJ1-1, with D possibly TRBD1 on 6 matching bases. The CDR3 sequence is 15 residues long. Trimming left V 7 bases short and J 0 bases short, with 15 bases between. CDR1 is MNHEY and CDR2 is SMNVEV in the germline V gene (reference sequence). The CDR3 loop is CASNPGRGLNTEAFF. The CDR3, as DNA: TGTGCCAGCAACCCCGGGAGGGGGTTGAACACTGAAGCTTTCTTT.

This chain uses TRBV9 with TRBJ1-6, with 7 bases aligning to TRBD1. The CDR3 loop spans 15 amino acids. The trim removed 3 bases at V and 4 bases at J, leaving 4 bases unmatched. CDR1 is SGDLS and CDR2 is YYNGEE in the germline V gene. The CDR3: CASSAEQGYNSPLHF. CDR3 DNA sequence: TGTGCCAGCAGCGCCGAACAGGGGTATAATTCACCCCTCCACTTT.

The CDR3 nucleotides read TGTGCCAGCAGTGAAGGAGACAGTTACGAGCAGTACTTC. Translated, it gives CASSEGDSYEQYF. The V and J genes are TRBV6-5 and TRBJ2-7, with D possibly TRBD1 on 5 matching bases. The germline V gene encodes CDR1 MNHEY and CDR2 SVGAGI. The CDR3 runs to 13 residues. Trimming took 5 bases from V and 4 from J, leaving 12 bases between them.

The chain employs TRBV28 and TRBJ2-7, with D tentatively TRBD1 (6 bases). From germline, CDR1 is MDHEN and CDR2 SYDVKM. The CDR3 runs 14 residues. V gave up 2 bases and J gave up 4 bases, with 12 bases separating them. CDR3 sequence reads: CASSLVRGKYEQYF. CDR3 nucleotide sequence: TGTGCCAGCAGTTTAGTCAGGGGCAAGTACGAGCAGTACTTC.

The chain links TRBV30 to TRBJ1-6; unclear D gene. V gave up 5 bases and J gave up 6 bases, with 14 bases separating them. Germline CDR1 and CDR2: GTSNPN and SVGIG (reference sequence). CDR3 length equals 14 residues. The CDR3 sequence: CAWSRESSNSPLHF. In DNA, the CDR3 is TGTGCCTGGTCTCGGGAATCTAGTAATTCACCCCTCCACTTT.

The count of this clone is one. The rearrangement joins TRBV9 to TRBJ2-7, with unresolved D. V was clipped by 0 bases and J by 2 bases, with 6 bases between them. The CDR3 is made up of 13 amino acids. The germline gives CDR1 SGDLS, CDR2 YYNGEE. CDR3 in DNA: TGTGCCAGCAGCGTAGACCCAGCCTACGAGCAGTACTTC. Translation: CASSVDPAYEQYF.

The CDR3 is CASSESTSGGYEQYF. As DNA, the CDR3 is TGTGCCAGCAGCGAGTCGACTAGCGGAGGCTACGAGCAGTACTTC. The V and J genes are TRBV5-5 and TRBJ2-7, with TRBD2 matching 9 bases. Germline V gene data show CDR1 as SGHKS and CDR2 as YYEKEE (reference sequence). The CDR3 runs to 15 residues. The trim removed 4 bases at V and 3 bases at J, leaving 8 bases unmatched. The full variable domain, completed using reference TRBV5-5 and TRBJ2-7, is DAGVTQSPTHLIKTRGQQVTLRCSPISGHKSVSWYQQVLGQGPQFIFQYYEKEERGRGNFPDRFSARQFPNYSSELNVNALLLGDSALYLCASSESTSGGYEQYFGPGTRLTVT.

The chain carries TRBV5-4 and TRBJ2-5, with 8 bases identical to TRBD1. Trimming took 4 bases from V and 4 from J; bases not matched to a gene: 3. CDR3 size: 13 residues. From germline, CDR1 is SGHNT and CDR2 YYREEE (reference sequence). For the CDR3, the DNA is TGTGCCAGCAGCCGACAGGGGCCAGAGACCCAGTACTTC. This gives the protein CASSRQGPETQYF.

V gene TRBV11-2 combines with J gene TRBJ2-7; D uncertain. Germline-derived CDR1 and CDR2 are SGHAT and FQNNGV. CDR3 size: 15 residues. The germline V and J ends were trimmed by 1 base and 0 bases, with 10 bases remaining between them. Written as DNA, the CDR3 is TGTGCCAGCAGCTTAGGCAGGTCGTTCTCCTACGAGCAGTACTTC. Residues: CASSLGRSFSYEQYF.

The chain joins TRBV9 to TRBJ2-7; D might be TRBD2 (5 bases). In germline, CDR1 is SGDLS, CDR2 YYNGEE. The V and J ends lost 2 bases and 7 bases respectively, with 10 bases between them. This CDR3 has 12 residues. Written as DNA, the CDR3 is TGTGCCAGCAGCGTCGTGGGCGGGGAGCAGTACTTC. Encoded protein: CASSVVGGEQYF.

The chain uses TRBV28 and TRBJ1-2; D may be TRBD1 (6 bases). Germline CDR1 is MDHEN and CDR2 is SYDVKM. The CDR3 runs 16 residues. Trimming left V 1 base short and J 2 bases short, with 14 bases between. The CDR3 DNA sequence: TGTGCCAGCAGTTTATCAGCAGGGGCATTGAACTATGGCTACACCTTC. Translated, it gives CASSLSAGALNYGYTF.

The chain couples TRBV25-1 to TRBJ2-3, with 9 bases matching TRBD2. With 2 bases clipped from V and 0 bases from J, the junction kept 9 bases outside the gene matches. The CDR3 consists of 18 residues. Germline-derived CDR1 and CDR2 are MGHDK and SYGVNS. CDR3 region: CASSEPSGMITSTDTQYF. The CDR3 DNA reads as TGTGCCAGCAGTGAACCTAGCGGGATGATTACAAGCACAGATACGCAGTATTTT.

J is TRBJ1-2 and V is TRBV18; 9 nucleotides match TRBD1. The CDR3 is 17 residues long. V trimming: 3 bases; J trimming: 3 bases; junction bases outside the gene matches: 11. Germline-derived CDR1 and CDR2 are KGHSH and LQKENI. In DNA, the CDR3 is TGTGCCAGCTCACCGCCCGGGACAGGGTTCGGCGACTATGGCTACACCTTC. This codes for CASSPPGTGFGDYGYTF.

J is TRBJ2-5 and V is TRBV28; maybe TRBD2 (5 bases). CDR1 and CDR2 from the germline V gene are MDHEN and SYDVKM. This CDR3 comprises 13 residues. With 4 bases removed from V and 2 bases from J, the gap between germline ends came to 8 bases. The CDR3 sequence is CASSSGSQETQYF. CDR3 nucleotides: TGTGCCAGCAGTTCGGGATCGCAAGAGACCCAGTACTTC.

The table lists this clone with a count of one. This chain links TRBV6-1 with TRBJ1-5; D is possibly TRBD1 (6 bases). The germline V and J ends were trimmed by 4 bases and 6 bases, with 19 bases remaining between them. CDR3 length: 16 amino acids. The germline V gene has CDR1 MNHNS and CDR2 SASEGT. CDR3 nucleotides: TGTGCCAGCAGTGGGATAGGGGGGGTAGCCACTCAGCCCCAGCATTTT. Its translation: CASSGIGGVATQPQHF.

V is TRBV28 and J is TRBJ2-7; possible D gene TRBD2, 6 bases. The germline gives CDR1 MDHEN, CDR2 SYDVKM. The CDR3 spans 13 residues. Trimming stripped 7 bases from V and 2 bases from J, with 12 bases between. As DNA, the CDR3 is TGTGCCAGCACGAGCGGGTCCCCCTACGAGCAGTACTTC. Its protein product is CASTSGSPYEQYF. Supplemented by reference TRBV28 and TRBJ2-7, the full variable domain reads DVKVTQSSRYLVKRTGEKVFLECVQDMDHENMFWYRQDPGLGLRLIYFSYDVKMKEKGDIPEGYSVSREKKERFSLILESASTNQTSMYLCASTSGSPYEQYFGPGTRLTVT.

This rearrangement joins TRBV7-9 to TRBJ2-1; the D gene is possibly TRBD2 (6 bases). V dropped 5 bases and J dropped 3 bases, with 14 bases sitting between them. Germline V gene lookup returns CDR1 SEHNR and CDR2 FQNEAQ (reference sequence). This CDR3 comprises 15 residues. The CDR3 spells CASSPLGGLYNEQFF. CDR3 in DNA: TGTGCCAGCAGCCCCCTCGGGGGTCTCTACAATGAGCAGTTCTTC.

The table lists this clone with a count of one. The CDR3 coding sequence is TGCGCCAGCAGCCTTACAGGGGGCGATCAGCCCCAGCATTTT. It translates to CASSLTGGDQPQHF. The J gene is TRBJ1-5, the V gene TRBV5-1, with 9 bases fitting TRBD1. The CDR3 consists of 14 residues. From germline, CDR1 is SGHRS and CDR2 YFSETQ. J lost 5 bases, V lost 4 bases, and 4 bases had no gene match.

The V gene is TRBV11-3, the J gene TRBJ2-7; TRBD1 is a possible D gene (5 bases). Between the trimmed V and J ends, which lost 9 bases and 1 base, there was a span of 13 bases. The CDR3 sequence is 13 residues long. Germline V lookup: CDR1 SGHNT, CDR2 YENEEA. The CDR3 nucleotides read TGTGCCAGTACAGGACCTATATCCTACGAGCAGTACTTC. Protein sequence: CASTGPISYEQYF.

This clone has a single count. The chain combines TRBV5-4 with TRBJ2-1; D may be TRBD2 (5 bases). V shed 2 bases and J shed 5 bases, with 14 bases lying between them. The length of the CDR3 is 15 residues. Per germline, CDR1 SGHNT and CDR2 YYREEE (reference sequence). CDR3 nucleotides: TGTGCCAGCAGCTTTAACCCGGGGTCCCACAATGAGCAGTTCTTC. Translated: CASSFNPGSHNEQFF.

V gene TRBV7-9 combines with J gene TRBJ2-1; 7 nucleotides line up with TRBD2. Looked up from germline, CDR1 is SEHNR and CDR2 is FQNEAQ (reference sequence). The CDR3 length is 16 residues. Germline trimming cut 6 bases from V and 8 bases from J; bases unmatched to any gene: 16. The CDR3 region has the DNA TGTGCCAGCAGTTATGGCCCCAGCGGGATTATCTATGAGCAGTTCTTC. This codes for CASSYGPSGIIYEQFF.